This is a list of T cell receptor beta chains from one sample in a study of shared clonotypes between healthy human individuals. TCRdb's table, derived via immunoSEQ multiplex PCR, lists solely in-frame clones and lacks some. Of about 480,000 clones listed, nearly 80% were seen once; the top ten hold around 13%. Material for sequencing was PBMCs. The receptors were gathered from a woman in her thirties or forties in good health. Some clones in this sample may be carry-over from other donors' samples. Both conserved end residues are part of each CDR3. A D gene is named only where the DNA matches it firmly. Expanded clones are given a class, and other clones once, few, many or no size at all.

-	TRBD1	TRBV29-1	TRBJ1-1	CSVMGNRGTEAFF	TGCAGCGTTATGGGGAACAGGGGGACTGAAGCTTTCTTT
-	-	TRBV30	TRBJ2-7	CAWSDTTGTRATYEQYF	TGTGCCTGGAGTGATACAACAGGGACACGCGCCACCTACGAGCAGTACTTC
few	-	TRBV11-2	TRBJ1-2	CASSLGPRQGYTF	TGTGCCAGCAGCCTGGGACCACGACAGGGCTACACCTTC
-	TRBD2	TRBV4-1	TRBJ2-3	CASSQVLGAGGVDTQYF	TGCGCCAGCAGCCAAGTTTTGGGAGCGGGAGGTGTAGATACGCAGTATTTT
-	-	TRBV19	TRBJ1-4	CASKRGDEKLFF	TGTGCCAGTAAAAGGGGGGATGAAAAACTGTTTTTT
few	-	TRBV28	TRBJ2-2	CASSFGGTHTGELFF	TGTGCCAGCAGTTTCGGAGGGACCCACACCGGGGAGCTGTTTTTT
once	TRBD1	TRBV25-1	TRBJ1-2	CASSEYGRGGGYTF	TGTGCCAGCAGTGAATACGGCAGGGGGGGCGGCTACACCTTC
-	-	TRBV11-3	TRBJ2-1	CASSLVTGNTPSYNEQFF	TGTGCCAGCAGCTTAGTGACAGGCAACACCCCCTCCTACAATGAGCAGTTCTTC
many	-	TRBV14	TRBJ2-7	CASSQGRAYEQYF	TGTGCCAGCAGCCAAGGACGGGCCTACGAGCAGTACTTC
-	-	TRBV11-2	TRBJ2-7	CASSLVDLLVGEQYF	TGTGCCAGCAGCTTAGTCGACCTGCTGGTGGGTGAGCAGTACTTC
-	-	TRBV30	TRBJ1-6	CAWRDFIRRQNSPLHF	TGTGCCTGGAGAGACTTTATCCGGAGACAGAACTCACCCCTCCACTTT
-	-	TRBV6-6	TRBJ1-2	CASSYAQVSPNYGYTF	TGTGCCAGCAGTTACGCACAGGTTTCGCCTAACTATGGCTACACCTTC
-	-	TRBV28	TRBJ1-5	CASSLASAGYSNQPQHF	TGTGCCAGCAGTTTAGCCTCCGCAGGATATAGCAATCAGCCCCAGCATTTT
-	TRBD2	TRBV5-1	TRBJ2-7	CASSLGASGFSYEQYF	TGCGCCAGCAGCTTGGGGGCTAGCGGGTTCTCCTACGAGCAGTACTTC
-	TRBD1	TRBV18	TRBJ2-2	CASSQYTGTGGTGELFF	TGTGCCAGCTCACAGTACACCGGGACAGGGGGCACCGGGGAGCTGTTTTTT
-	TRBD1	TRBV10-3	TRBJ1-4	CAISESTGGPANEKLFF	TGTGCCATCAGTGAGTCGACAGGGGGCCCAGCTAATGAAAAACTGTTTTTT
-	-	TRBV27	TRBJ1-5	CASSLTGLGNQPQHF	TGTGCCAGCAGTCTCACGGGGTTGGGGAATCAGCCCCAGCATTTT
-	TRBD2	TRBV7-2	TRBJ2-3	CASSSRTSGVDTQYF	TGTGCCAGCAGCTCCAGGACTAGCGGAGTAGATACGCAGTATTTT
few	-	TRBV19	TRBJ1-1	CASSGEWTEAFF	TGTGCCAGTAGTGGGGAGTGGACTGAAGCTTTCTTT
-	-	TRBV19	TRBJ2-3	CASSLGRNTDTQYF	TGTGCCAGTAGTCTGGGACGGAACACAGATACGCAGTATTTT
-	TRBD1	TRBV2	TRBJ2-7	CASVLGTGGEQYF	TGTGCCAGCGTTCTCGGGACAGGGGGCGAGCAGTACTTC
once	-	TRBV5-6	TRBJ2-7	CASSKKDRRSEQYF	TGTGCCAGCAGTAAAAAGGACCGTAGGAGCGAGCAGTACTTC
once	-	TRBV5-1	TRBJ1-1	CASSDPGGNTEAFF	TGCGCCAGCAGCGATCCGGGGGGAAACACTGAAGCTTTCTTT
-	-	TRBV25-1	TRBJ2-5	CASSAQETQYF	TGTGCCAGCAGTGCACAAGAGACCCAGTACTTC
-	-	TRBV7-8	TRBJ2-5	CASSPTGQETQYF	TGTGCCAGCAGCCCAACAGGGCAAGAGACCCAGTACTTC
-	TRBD1	TRBV7-2	TRBJ2-7	CASSFAGGVEQYF	TGTGCCAGCAGCTTCGCAGGGGGCGTCGAGCAGTACTTC
few	-	TRBV19	TRBJ1-1	CASSRLQGTEAFF	TGTGCCAGTAGTAGGCTCCAGGGGACTGAAGCTTTCTTT
once	TRBD2	TRBV30	TRBJ2-3	CAWVAGGTDTQYF	TGTGCCTGGGTTGCGGGAGGGACAGATACGCAGTATTTT
-	TRBD1	TRBV9	TRBJ2-2	CASSETGSYTGELFF	TGTGCCAGCAGCGAGACAGGGTCCTACACCGGGGAGCTGTTTTTT
-	-	TRBV10-3	TRBJ2-3	CAISDAAGGGTDTQYF	TGTGCCATCAGTGATGCAGCCGGAGGCGGGACAGATACGCAGTATTTT
-	-	TRBV19	TRBJ1-2	CASTTQAANNYGYTF	TGTGCCAGTACCACGCAAGCGGCAAACAACTATGGCTACACCTTC
-	-	TRBV7-9	TRBJ2-3	CASSPQAAGTDTQYF	TGTGCCAGCAGCCCGCAGGCCGCAGGCACAGATACGCAGTATTTT
few	-	TRBV7-9	TRBJ2-3	CASSSADTQYF	TGTGCCAGCAGCTCCGCAGATACGCAGTATTTT
-	-	TRBV2	TRBJ1-2	CASIGSGGYTF	TGTGCCAGCATCGGGTCGGGAGGCTACACCTTC
-	-	TRBV28	TRBJ2-7	CASSSRNKGYEQYF	TGTGCCAGCAGTAGCAGGAACAAGGGCTACGAGCAGTACTTC
-	-	TRBV21-1	TRBJ2-7	CASSKEGRDKWKDHEQYF	TGTGCCAGCAGCAAAGAGGGGAGGGACAAATGGAAGGATCACGAGCAGTACTTC
-	-	TRBV6-1	TRBJ2-7	CASSGERFKTYEQYF	TGTGCCAGCAGCGGGGAGAGATTCAAAACCTACGAGCAGTACTTC
few	TRBD2	TRBV6-1	TRBJ2-3	CASSVAGVKDTQYF	TGTGCCAGCAGTGTTGCGGGAGTAAAAGATACGCAGTATTTT
-	TRBD1	TRBV7-9	TRBJ2-1	CASSLAGQGIAFF	TGTGCCAGCAGCTTAGCGGGACAGGGAATAGCGTTCTTC
-	TRBD1	TRBV30	TRBJ2-7	CAWGRVGQFSGEQYF	TGTGCCTGGGGACGGGTGGGACAGTTCTCTGGGGAGCAGTACTTC
-	TRBD1	TRBV6-5	TRBJ2-5	CASSPDRGRGETQYF	TGTGCCAGCAGTCCGGACAGGGGGCGAGGAGAGACCCAGTACTTC
-	-	TRBV28	TRBJ2-2	CASSRYRENTGELFF	TGTGCCAGCAGCCGTTACAGGGAAAACACCGGGGAGCTGTTTTTT
-	TRBD2	TRBV7-2	TRBJ2-3	CASSRTSGDTDTQYF	TGTGCCAGCAGCCGGACTAGCGGGGACACAGATACGCAGTATTTT
-	-	TRBV4-2	TRBJ1-3	CASSQTTGNTIYF	TGTGCCAGCAGCCAAACTACTGGAAACACCATATATTTT
-	-	TRBV5-4	TRBJ2-1	CASSLTGNRYNEQFF	TGTGCCAGCAGCTTGACGGGGAATCGGTACAATGAGCAGTTCTTC